Sequencing of this TCR beta chain was carried out in a study of T cell repertoires in cytomegalovirus infection. Each CDR3 protein gets one entry after TCRdb re-called the reads with MiXCR. The repertoire holds about 160,000 distinct CDR3 sequences, with about a fifth as singletons. With respect to this clonotype: As yet, its antigen is unknown.

This clonotype was obtained from a human donor in good health (CMV status not recorded). Some clones in this sample may be carry-over from other donors' samples. The sample consisted of CD8+ T cells from cultured PBMCs, taken from culture after CMV antigen stimulation.

The DNA of the CDR3 is TGCGCCAGCAGTGGTAACAGGGTAGAAAGGAATGAGCAGTTCTTC. It yields the protein CASSGNRVERNEQFF. The genes are TRBV10-2 and TRBJ2-1; a weak D match, TRBD1 (6 bases). Trimming left V 4 bases short and J 7 bases short, with 17 bases between. Per germline, CDR1 WSHSY and CDR2 SAAADI. The CDR3 contains 15 residues.